This TCR beta chain was captured by sequencing in a study of T-cell memory formation after mild COVID-19. Whole-study findings and limits: Balance between CD4 and CD8 was seen in clones contracting day 15 to 85, and a CD4+ lean was seen in later expanders. Mostly located in CM and EM were contracting CD4+ clones, with contracting CD8+ clones located in EMRA. Pre-infection memory harbored some responding clones, suggesting cross-reactive memory joined.

A 5'RACE reaction primed in the constant segment made cDNA libraries of TCR alpha and TCR beta, and these carried sample barcodes and UMIs. TCRdb re-called the 5' RACE reads with MiXCR, one entry per CDR3 protein. The profile covers some 450,000 distinct CDR3 sequences, with more than 15% appearing a single time and under 25% taken by the ten largest. CDR1 SGHVS and CDR2 FNYEAQ come from the germline V gene. V was clipped by 5 bases and J by 3 bases, with 17 bases between them. The CDR3 consists of 15 residues. This clonotype was seen more than once but under ten times. Its antigen is unknown. The chain combines TRBV7-6 with TRBJ2-7, with no clear D. The receptor's source is a man aged 18 to 30 who had mild COVID-19 (a few samples of this study predate the infection). Cell type and time point are not known. Sample: PBMCs or a T cell subset sorted from them (not recorded which). CDR3 sequence reads: CASSDGFSTFYEQYF. The CDR3 region has the DNA TGTGCCAGCAGCGACGGCTTCTCGACCTTCTACGAGCAGTACTTC.